Below are 4 T cell receptor beta chains sequenced from a single sample in a study of cytotoxic CD8 clonotypes in ibrutinib-treated CLL. Only in-frame clones appear in the TCRdb table, and some are missing; sequencing was by immunoSEQ multiplex PCR. The table includes some 290,000 clones, about 80% detected once. Sample: PBMCs, taken before ibrutinib treatment. These receptor sequences come from a human donor with chronic lymphocytic leukemia.

V and J are TRBV5-1 and TRBJ2-1; TRBD1 aligns across 8 bases. Per germline, CDR1 SGHRS and CDR2 YFSETQ. The CDR3 covers 13 residues. Germline trimming cut 6 bases from V and 8 bases from J; bases unmatched to any gene: 7. CDR3 sequence reads: CASTTGGYDEQFF. The CDR3 region has the DNA TGCGCCAGCACCACAGGGGGTTACGATGAGCAGTTCTTC.

V and J are TRBV30 and TRBJ1-1; D unresolved. Germline assignment: CDR1 GTSNPN and CDR2 SVGIG (reference sequence). The CDR3 is made up of 11 amino acids. The V gene lost 5 bases and the J gene lost 6 bases, with 10 bases spanning the gap. The CDR3 loop is CAWSSVAEAFF. CDR3 sequence (DNA): TGTGCCTGGTCAAGCGTCGCTGAAGCTTTCTTT.

The chain employs TRBV6-5 and TRBJ2-7, with 11 bases identical to TRBD2. Per germline, CDR1 MNHEY and CDR2 SVGAGI. Trimming at V came to 0 bases and at J to 6 bases, leaving 4 bases not matched to a gene. This CDR3 has 15 residues. The CDR3 region has the DNA TGTGCCAGCAGTTACTCACTAGCGGGAGTCACCGAGCAGTACTTC. Amino acid sequence: CASSYSLAGVTEQYF.

This chain connects TRBV9 to TRBJ2-7; 12 bases agree with TRBD2. J was trimmed by 2 bases and V by 3 bases; bases with no gene match: 12. In germline, CDR1 is SGDLS, CDR2 YYNGEE. CDR3 length equals 18 residues. CDR3 loop: CASSAQAGASGRAYEQYF. The CDR3 coding sequence is TGTGCCAGCAGCGCCCAGGCCGGAGCTAGCGGGAGGGCCTACGAGCAGTACTTC.